The subject of this entry is one T cell receptor beta chain. The antigen remains undetermined. The sample comes from a study of Graves' ophthalmopathy and Graves' hyperthyroidism. With V trimmed by 6 bases and J by 5 bases, 8 bases remained unmatched. This CDR3 has 16 amino acids. Study-wide findings and caveats: Using a 13-signature model, the authors split ophthalmopathy from stable hyperthyroidism, with approximately 88% sensitivity and 81.08% specificity. Clonotypes were expanded in thyroid at above 0.001 frequency, and most also appeared in blood.

The TCR beta CDR3 regions underwent amplification from RNA transcripts. First-round RT-PCR with HTBI primers preceded a second-round multiplex PCR. TCRdb used MiXCR to reprocess the multiplex PCR reads, holding one entry per CDR3 protein. Counted here are 150,000 or so distinct CDR3 sequences, over 35% occurring once; the ten biggest clones make up around 5.8%. Sequencing was carried out using peripheral blood. The rearrangement joins TRBV12-3 or TRBV12-4 to TRBJ2-5; TRBD2 agrees at 14 bases. This receptor was obtained from a woman aged 35 to 49 with Graves' ophthalmopathy. This CDR3 is CASSAWTSGGIETQYF. The CDR3 DNA is TGTGCCAGCAGCGCTTGGACTAGCGGGGGGATTGAGACCCAGTACTTC.